This T cell receptor beta chain emerged from a study of glioma-infiltrating T cells. The study, taken as a whole, reports: Tissue and blood shared very few CDR3 sequences. Non-neoplastic patients had below-expected tissue-blood divergence, while all gliomas exceeded expectation.

V was pared by 3 bases and J by 4 bases, with 7 bases of the junction left unmatched. CDR1 and CDR2 from the germline V gene are LNHNV and YYDKDF (reference sequence). The CDR3 has 15 amino acids. TCR alpha and beta CDR3 regions were amplified from RNA using iRepertoire nested multiplex PCR. For one-step reverse transcription and amplification, roughly 95-400 ng of tissue mRNA or PBMC total RNA was used. TCRdb re-called the multiplex PCR reads through MiXCR, storing one row per CDR3 protein. The data contain 100,000 to 150,000 distinct CDR3 sequences, about 25% of them seen just once; the ten biggest clones take up 27%. This clonotype showed up many times. What it recognizes is unknown.

This receptor was taken from a human donor with low-grade glioma or glioblastoma, undergoing nonglioma brain surgery, or in good health (not recorded which). The genes are TRBV15 and TRBJ1-1, with TRBD1 identical over 8 bases. The source material was glioma tissue, nonneoplastic brain tissue, or PBMCs (not recorded which). The CDR3 sequence: CATSRTGELATEAFF. The CDR3 bases are TGTGCCACCAGCAGGACAGGGGAGTTGGCCACTGAAGCTTTCTTT.